The sequence of this T cell receptor (beta chain) was determined in a study of regulatory T cells in long-lasting Graves disease. Study-wide results and caveats: Persistent disease was associated with favored TRBV28 usage and with favored use of TRBJ1-2 and TRBJ2-5. Persistent patients had a count of shared public clonotypes (roughly 2,500) that exceeded that of new patients (about 930).

Construction of the TCR beta libraries employed iRepertoire HTBI primers in conjunction with Arm-PCR of CDR3 regions. MiXCR, run by TCRdb on the multiplex PCR reads, gives a single entry per CDR3 protein. Found here are approximately 300,000 distinct CDR3 sequences, over 15% of them singletons; the top ten hold less than 45%. Time point noted: newly diagnosed GD, antithyroid drugs for less than 3 months. Construction of the TCR library relied on RNA isolated from PBMCs. This clonotype appeared many times. Its antigen is as yet unknown. The germline V gene encodes CDR1 LNHDA and CDR2 SQIVND (reference sequence). Trimming at V came to 4 bases and at J to 4 bases, leaving 10 bases not matched to a gene. The CDR3 extends over 16 amino acids.

The genes are TRBV19 and TRBJ2-7; 10 bases align to TRBD1. The sample was peripheral blood mononuclear cells (PBMCs), taken at new diagnosis, from a patient treated with antithyroid drugs. The origin of this receptor is a female donor with Graves disease. CDR3 sequence: CASSRGTGAFGYEQYF. CDR3 sequence (DNA): TGTGCCAGTAGTAGAGGGACAGGGGCGTTCGGGTACGAGCAGTACTTC.